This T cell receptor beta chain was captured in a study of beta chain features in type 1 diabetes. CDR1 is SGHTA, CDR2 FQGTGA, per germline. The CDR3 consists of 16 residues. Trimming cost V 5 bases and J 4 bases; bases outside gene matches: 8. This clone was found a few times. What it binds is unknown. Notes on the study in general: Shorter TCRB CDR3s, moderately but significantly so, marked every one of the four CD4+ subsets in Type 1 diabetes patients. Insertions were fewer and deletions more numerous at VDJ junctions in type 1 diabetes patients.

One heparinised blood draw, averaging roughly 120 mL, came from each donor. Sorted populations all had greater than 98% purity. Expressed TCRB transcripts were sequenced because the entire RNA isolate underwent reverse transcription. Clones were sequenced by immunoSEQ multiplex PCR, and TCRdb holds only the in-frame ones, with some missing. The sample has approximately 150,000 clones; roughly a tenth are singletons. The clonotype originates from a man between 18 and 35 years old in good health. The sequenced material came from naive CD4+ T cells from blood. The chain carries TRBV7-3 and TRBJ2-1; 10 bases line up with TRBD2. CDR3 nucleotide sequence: TGTGCCAGCAGCGCCCAGCTAGCGGGGGCATACAATGAGCAGTTCTTC. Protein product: CASSAQLAGAYNEQFF.